The 5 T cell receptor beta chains listed next were all sequenced from one sample in a study of cytomegalovirus exposure and HLA in healthy donors (dated by TCRdb to between 2016 and 2019). The receptor library was made with the immunoSEQ multiplex PCR assay. For the multiplex PCR, a mixture combining 60 forward primers for TCR Vbeta segments and 13 reverse primers for TCR Jbeta segments was used. The table comes from immuneACCESS by way of TCRdb, which keeps in-frame sequences with V and J called. Part of the clones is missing from these tables; in studies checked, under half for an unresolved V gene and the rest for unknown reasons. In this sample the table shows about 100,000 clones, around 80% of which occur a single time. The ten biggest clones cover 4% of the sample. The specimen sequenced was PBMCs. These receptors were obtained from a woman in her 50s in good health and CMV-seropositive.

The chain joins TRBV9 to TRBJ2-1; 8 positions match TRBD2. The V and J ends lost 4 bases and 6 bases, in that order; junction bases with no gene match: 9. From germline, CDR1 is SGDLS and CDR2 YYNGEE. This CDR3 comprises 15 residues. CDR3 residues: CASSPSLAGPNEQFF. CDR3 in DNA: TGTGCCAGCAGCCCGAGTTTAGCGGGACCCAATGAGCAGTTCTTC.

The rearrangement joins TRBV18 to TRBJ2-7, with TRBD2 identical over 8 bases. The CDR3 has 15 amino acids. Germline CDR1 KGHSH, CDR2 LQKENI. V was pared by 2 bases and J by 3 bases, with 6 bases of the junction left unmatched. The CDR3 protein is CASSPAGGRGYEQYF. CDR3 bases: TGTGCCAGCTCACCAGCGGGGGGCAGGGGCTACGAGCAGTACTTC. Together with reference TRBV18 and TRBJ2-7, the CDR3 gives the full variable domain: NAGVMQNPRHLVRRRGQEARLRCSPMKGHSHVYWYRQLPEEGLKFMVYLQKENIIDESGMPKERFSAEFPKEGPSILRIQQVVRGDSAAYFCASSPAGGRGYEQYFGPGTRLTVT.

The V and J genes are TRBV28 and TRBJ1-2, with 8 bases lining up with TRBD1. From germline, CDR1 is MDHEN and CDR2 SYDVKM. The CDR3 length is 16 residues. The junction had 9 bases not matched to a gene; V was cut back by 2 bases and J by 4 bases. As DNA, the CDR3 is TGTGCCAGCAGTTTAGACGGACAGGGTGGTTCCTATGGCTACACCTTC. Translating gives CASSLDGQGGSYGYTF.

The CDR3 spells CASSSGQDQPQHF. The CDR3 bases are TGTGCCAGCAGTTCCGGACAGGATCAGCCCCAGCATTTT. This chain joins TRBV6-5 and TRBJ1-5, with 7 bases lining up with TRBD1. V was clipped by 4 bases and J by 5 bases; unmatched bases: 2. The CDR3 runs 13 residues. CDR1 MNHEY and CDR2 SVGAGI come from the germline V gene.

The V call is TRBV7-3, the J call TRBJ2-1; a weak D match, TRBD2 (5 bases). V shed 5 bases and J shed 8 bases, with 19 bases lying between them. Germline-derived CDR1 and CDR2 are SGHTA and FQGTGA. The CDR3 is 15 amino acids. The CDR3 nucleotides are TGTGCCAGCAGCCAAGGTGCTAGCAGATTGGATGAGCAGTTCTTC. Translated: CASSQGASRLDEQFF.